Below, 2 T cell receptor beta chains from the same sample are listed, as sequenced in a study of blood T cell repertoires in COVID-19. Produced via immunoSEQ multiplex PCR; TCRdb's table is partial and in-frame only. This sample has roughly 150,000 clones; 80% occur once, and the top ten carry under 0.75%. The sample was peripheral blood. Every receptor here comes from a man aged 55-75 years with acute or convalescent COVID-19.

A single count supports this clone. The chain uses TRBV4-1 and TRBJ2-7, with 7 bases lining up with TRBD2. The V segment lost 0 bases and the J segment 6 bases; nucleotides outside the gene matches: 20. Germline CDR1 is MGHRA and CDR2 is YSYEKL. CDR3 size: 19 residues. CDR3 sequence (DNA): TGCGCCAGCAGCCAAGATTCGCGCTATCGGGGAGGGCCCCGGGGCGAGCAGTACTTC. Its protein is CASSQDSRYRGGPRGEQYF.

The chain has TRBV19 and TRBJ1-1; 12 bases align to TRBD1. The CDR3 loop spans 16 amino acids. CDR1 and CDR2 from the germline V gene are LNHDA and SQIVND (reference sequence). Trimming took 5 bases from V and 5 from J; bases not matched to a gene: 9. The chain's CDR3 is CASSRGQGASGTEAFF. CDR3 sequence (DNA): TGTGCCAGTAGTCGGGGACAGGGGGCATCGGGTACTGAAGCTTTCTTT.